The 5 T cell receptor beta chains given below trace back to one sample, sequenced in a study of vaccination and CD4 T cells after COVID-19. Antigens of these TCRs are unknown. The assay that was used to sequence DNA from cultured CD4+ T cells was the Oncomine TCR Beta short-read assay. Via MiXCR, TCRdb re-called the PCR reads, giving one row per CDR3 protein. The sample includes about 9,100 distinct CDR3 sequences, approximately 60% of them seen just once. Treatment described: approximately 9-day PBMC culture with coronavirus spike peptide pools or control peptides (ViraFEST assay). Material: cultured CD4+ T cells from blood, obtained after SARS-CoV-2 vaccination. The receptors derive from a human donor with COVID-19.

The rearrangement joins TRBV6-1 to TRBJ2-7; a weak D match, TRBD2 (7 bases). This CDR3 contains 13 residues. V was clipped by 6 bases and J by 3 bases, with 12 bases between them. The germline V gene has CDR1 MNHNS and CDR2 SASEGT. Written as DNA, the CDR3 is TGTGCCAGCAGGAGCGGGACAAACTACGAGCAGTACTTC. This codes for CASRSGTNYEQYF.

Here the CDR3 DNA reads TGTGCCAGCAGCCCAGGTGGGGCCCTATACGAGCAGTACTTC. This codes for CASSPGGALYEQYF. The genes are TRBV7-6 and TRBJ2-7; possible D gene TRBD1, 5 bases. The CDR3 loop spans 14 amino acids. Germline V gene sequence: CDR1 SGHVS, CDR2 FNYEAQ. The ends were cut back, 5 bases at V and 4 bases at J, with 15 bases in the middle.

This clonotype was counted once. The chain carries TRBV12-3 or TRBV12-4 and TRBJ2-7; 9 bases are a match to TRBD1. V lost 6 bases, J lost 2 bases, and 5 bases stayed unmatched. The CDR3 spans 14 residues. Here the CDR3 reads CASRFGTGPYEQYF. In nucleotides, the CDR3 is TGTGCCAGCAGGTTCGGGACAGGGCCCTACGAGCAGTACTTC.

The chain uses TRBV7-2 and TRBJ1-5; D remains ambiguous. The CDR3 runs 14 residues. Germline loops: CDR1 SGHTA, CDR2 FQGNSA. V lost 0 bases and J lost 5, with 8 bases in between. The chain's CDR3 is CASSLAAVYQPQHF. CDR3 DNA: TGTGCCAGCAGCTTAGCGGCGGTTTATCAGCCCCAGCATTTT.

V usage is TRBV7-9 and J usage is TRBJ2-1, with D unresolved. The CDR3 has 11 amino acids. Germline V gene lookup returns CDR1 SEHNR and CDR2 FQNEAQ (reference sequence). The V and J ends lost 7 bases and 12 bases respectively, with 13 bases between them. CDR3 in amino acids: CASNAHLGQFF. In DNA form, the CDR3 reads TGTGCCAGCAACGCCCATCTAGGGCAGTTCTTC.